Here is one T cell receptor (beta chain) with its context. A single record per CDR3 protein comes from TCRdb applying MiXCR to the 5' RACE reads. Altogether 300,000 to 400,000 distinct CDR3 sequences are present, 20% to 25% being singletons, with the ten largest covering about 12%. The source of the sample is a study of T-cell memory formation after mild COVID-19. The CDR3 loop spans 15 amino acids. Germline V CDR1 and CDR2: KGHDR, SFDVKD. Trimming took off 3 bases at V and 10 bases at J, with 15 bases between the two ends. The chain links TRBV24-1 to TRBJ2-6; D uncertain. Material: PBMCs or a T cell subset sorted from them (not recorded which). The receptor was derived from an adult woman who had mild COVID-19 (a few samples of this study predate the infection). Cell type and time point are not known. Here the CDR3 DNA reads TGTGCCACCAGTGATGCACCCGGGCCTCAAAACGTCCTGACTTTC. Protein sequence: CATSDAPGPQNVLTF.